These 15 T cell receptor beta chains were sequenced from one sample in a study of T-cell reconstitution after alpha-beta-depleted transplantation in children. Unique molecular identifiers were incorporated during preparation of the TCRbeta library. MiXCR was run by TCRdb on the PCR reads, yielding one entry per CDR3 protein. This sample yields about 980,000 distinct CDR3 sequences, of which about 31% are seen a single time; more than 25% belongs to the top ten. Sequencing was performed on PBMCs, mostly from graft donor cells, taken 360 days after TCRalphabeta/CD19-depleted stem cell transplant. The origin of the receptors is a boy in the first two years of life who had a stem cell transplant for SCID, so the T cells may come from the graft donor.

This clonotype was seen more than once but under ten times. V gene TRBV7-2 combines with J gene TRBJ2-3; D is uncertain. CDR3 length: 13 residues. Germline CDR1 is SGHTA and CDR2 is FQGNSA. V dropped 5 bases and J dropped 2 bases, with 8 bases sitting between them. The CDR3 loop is CASSPAPTDTQYF. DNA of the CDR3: TGTGCCAGCAGCCCCGCACCCACAGATACGCAGTATTTT. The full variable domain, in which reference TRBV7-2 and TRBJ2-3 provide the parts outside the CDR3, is GAGVSQSPSNKVTEKGKDVELRCDPISGHTALYWYRQSLGQGLEFLIYFQGNSAPDKSGLPSDRFSAERTGGSVSTLTIQRTQQEDSAVYLCASSPAPTDTQYFGPGTRLTVL.

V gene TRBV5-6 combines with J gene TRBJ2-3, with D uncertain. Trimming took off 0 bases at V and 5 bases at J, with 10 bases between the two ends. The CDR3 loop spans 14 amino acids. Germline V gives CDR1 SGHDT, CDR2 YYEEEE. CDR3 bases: TGTGCCAGCAGCTTGGCTGGGCTGGGAGATACGCAGTATTTT. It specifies CASSLAGLGDTQYF.

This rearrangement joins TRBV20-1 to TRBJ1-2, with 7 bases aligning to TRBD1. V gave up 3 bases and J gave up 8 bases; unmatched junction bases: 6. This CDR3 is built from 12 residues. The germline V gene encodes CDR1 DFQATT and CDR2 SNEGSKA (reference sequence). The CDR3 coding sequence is TGCAGTGCTAGTCAGGGGGTCCTAGGCTACACCTTC. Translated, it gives CSASQGVLGYTF.

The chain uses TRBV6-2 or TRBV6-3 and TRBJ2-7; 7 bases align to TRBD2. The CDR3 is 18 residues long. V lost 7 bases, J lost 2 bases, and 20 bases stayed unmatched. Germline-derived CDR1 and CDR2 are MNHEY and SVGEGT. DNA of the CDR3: TGTGCCAGCAATGGAGCGGGGAGAACTTATCTTACTACCTACGAGCAGTACTTC. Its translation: CASNGAGRTYLTTYEQYF.

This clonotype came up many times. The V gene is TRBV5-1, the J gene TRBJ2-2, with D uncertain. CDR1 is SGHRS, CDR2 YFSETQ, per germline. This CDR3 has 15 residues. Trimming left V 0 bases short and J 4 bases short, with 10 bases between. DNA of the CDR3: TGCGCCAGCAGCTTGGCCCGGGTGGGCACCGGGGAGCTGTTTTTT. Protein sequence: CASSLARVGTGELFF.

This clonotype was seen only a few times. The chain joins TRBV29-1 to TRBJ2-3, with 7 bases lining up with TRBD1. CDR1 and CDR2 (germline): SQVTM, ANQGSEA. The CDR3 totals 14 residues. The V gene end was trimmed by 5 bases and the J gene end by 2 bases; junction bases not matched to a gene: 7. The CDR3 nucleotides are TGCAGCGTTAAACAGGGGCTAGTCACAGATACGCAGTATTTT. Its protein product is CSVKQGLVTDTQYF.

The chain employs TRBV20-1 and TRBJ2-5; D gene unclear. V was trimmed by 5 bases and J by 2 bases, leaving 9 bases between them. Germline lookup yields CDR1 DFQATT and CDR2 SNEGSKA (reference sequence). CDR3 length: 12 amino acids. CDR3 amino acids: CSAEFRQETQYF. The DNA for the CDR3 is TGCAGTGCTGAGTTTCGGCAAGAGACCCAGTACTTC.

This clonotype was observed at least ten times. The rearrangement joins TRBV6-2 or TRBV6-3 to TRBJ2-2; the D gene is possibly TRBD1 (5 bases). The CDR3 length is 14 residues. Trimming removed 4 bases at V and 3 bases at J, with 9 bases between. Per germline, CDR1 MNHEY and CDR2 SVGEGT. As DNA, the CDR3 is TGTGCCAGCAGTTTCAAGGGGTACACCGGGGAGCTGTTTTTT. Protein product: CASSFKGYTGELFF.

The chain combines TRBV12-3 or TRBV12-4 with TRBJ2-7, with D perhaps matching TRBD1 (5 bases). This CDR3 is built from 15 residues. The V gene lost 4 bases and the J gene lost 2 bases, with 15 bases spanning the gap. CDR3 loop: CASSSLGQSPYEQYF. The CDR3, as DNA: TGTGCCAGCAGTTCCCTAGGACAATCCCCCTACGAGCAGTACTTC.

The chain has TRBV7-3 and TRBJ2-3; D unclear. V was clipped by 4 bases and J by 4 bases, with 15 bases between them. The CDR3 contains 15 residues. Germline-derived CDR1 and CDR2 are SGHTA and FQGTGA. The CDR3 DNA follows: TGTGCCAGCAGCTCCCGGAGTTTCGGAGCAGATACGCAGTATTTT. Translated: CASSSRSFGADTQYF.

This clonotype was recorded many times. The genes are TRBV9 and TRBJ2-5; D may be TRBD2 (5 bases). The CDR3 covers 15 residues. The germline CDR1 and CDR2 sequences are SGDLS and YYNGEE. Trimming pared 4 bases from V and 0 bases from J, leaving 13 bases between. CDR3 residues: CASSPSGTNQETQYF. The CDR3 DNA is TGTGCCAGCAGCCCCAGCGGAACAAACCAAGAGACCCAGTACTTC.

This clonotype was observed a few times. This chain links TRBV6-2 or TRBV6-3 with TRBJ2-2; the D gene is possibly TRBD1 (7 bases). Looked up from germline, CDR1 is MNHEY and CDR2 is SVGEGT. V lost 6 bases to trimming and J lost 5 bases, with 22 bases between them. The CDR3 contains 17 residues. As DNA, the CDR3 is TGTGCCAGCAGCCTTAGGTCCAGACAGGGAGGAACCGGGGAGCTGTTTTTT. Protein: CASSLRSRQGGTGELFF.

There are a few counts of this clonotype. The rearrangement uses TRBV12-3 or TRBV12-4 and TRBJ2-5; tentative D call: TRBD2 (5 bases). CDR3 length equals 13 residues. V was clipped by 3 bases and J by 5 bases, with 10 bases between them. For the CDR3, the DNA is TGTGCCAGCAGTTTGGACTTCCGGGAGACCCAGTACTTC. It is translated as CASSLDFRETQYF.

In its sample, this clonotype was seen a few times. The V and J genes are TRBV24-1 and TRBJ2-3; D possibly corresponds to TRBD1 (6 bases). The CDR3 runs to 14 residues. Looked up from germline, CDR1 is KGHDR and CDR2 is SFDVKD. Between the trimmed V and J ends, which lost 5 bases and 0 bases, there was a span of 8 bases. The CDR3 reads CATSVGQSTDTQYF. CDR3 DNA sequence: TGTGCCACCAGTGTCGGACAGAGCACAGATACGCAGTATTTT.

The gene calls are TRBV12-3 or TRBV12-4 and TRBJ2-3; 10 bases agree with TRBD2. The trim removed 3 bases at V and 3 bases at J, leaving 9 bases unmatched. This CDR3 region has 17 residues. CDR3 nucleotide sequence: TGTGCCAGCAGTTTCTCCCAGCGGGGGGGCGGTACAGATACGCAGTATTTT. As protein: CASSFSQRGGGTDTQYF.